What follows describes a single TCR beta chain. The antigen remains unidentified. Vbeta (60) and Jbeta (13) primers were used in the PCR. Libraries were prepared by immunoSEQ multiplex PCR; TCRdb keeps only in-frame clonotypes and omits some of them. The table shows roughly 200,000 clones, with roughly four fifths occurring only once. These data belong to a study of cytomegalovirus exposure and HLA in healthy donors. Regarding the study as a whole: Later analysis identified several of the most significant clusters that appeared linked to common viral pathogens. Donor immune exposure was known only as CMV serostatus. The study designated fewer than 200 TCR beta chains cytomegalovirus-associated.

The CDR3 loop spans 15 amino acids. Trimming took 6 bases from V and 0 from J; bases not matched to a gene: 4. Germline V CDR1 and CDR2: LNHDA, SQIVND (reference sequence). This sequence joins TRBV19 and TRBJ2-4; 8 bases line up with TRBD1. Sequenced material: PBMCs. The clonotype was recovered from a man between 45 and 60 years old in good health and CMV-seronegative. The CDR3 spells CASRGQGLAKNIQYF. The CDR3 nucleotides read TGTGCCAGTAGAGGACAGGGTCTAGCCAAAAACATTCAGTACTTC.